Listed here are 2 T cell receptor beta chains from one sample, sequenced in a study of blood T cell repertoires in COVID-19. The repertoire was sequenced with immunoSEQ multiplex PCR; TCRdb's copy has only in-frame clones and lacks some. The sample contains about 300,000 clones, just under 90% of which appear only once. Sequenced sample: PBMCs or T cells enriched from blood (not recorded which). The receptors were gathered from a woman aged 50 to 60 who had been exposed to COVID-19.

V is TRBV5-5 and J is TRBJ1-2; D is unresolved. The V end was cut by 0 bases, the J end by 8 bases, with 20 bases between. The germline gives CDR1 SGHKS, CDR2 YYEKEE (reference sequence). The length of the CDR3 is 16 residues. The CDR3 DNA is TGTGCCAGCAGCTTGGCCCGAGGAGTCCTCGGCGGAGGCTACACCTTC. It specifies CASSLARGVLGGGYTF. The variable domain in full, with the rest retrieved from reference TRBV5-5 and TRBJ1-2, is DAGVTQSPTHLIKTRGQQVTLRCSPISGHKSVSWYQQVLGQGPQFIFQYYEKEERGRGNFPDRFSARQFPNYSSELNVNALLLGDSALYLCASSLARGVLGGGYTFGSGTRLTVV.

The V gene is TRBV19, the J gene TRBJ2-2; TRBD2 might be the D (5 bases). The V and J ends lost 7 bases and 7 bases respectively, with 13 bases between them. Germline CDR1 LNHDA, CDR2 SQIVND (reference sequence). The CDR3 length is 13 residues. The CDR3 is CASTPRSGGELFF. DNA of the CDR3: TGTGCCAGTACACCTCGGAGCGGCGGGGAGCTGTTTTTT.